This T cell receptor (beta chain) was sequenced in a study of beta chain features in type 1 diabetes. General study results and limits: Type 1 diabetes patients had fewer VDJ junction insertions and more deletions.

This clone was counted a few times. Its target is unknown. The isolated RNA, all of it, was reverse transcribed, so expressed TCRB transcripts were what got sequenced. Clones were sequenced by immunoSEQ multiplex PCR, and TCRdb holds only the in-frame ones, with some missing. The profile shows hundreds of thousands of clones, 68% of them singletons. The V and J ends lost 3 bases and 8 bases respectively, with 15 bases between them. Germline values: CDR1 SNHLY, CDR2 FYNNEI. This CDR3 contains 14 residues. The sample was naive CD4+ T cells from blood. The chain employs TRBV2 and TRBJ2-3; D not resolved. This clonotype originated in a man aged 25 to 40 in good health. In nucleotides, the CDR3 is TGTGCCAGCAGTGAGCAAGGTGGCCACGGTACGCAGTATTTT. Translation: CASSEQGGHGTQYF.